What follows are 17 T cell receptor beta chains derived from one specimen sequenced in a study of T cell repertoires in cytomegalovirus infection. The antigens of these receptors remain unknown. One entry per CDR3 protein, called by TCRdb with MiXCR from the reads. The sample includes nearly 700,000 distinct CDR3 sequences, 30% to 35% seen only once; the top ten take roughly 18%. The sample consisted of cultured PBMCs, taken from culture after CMV antigen stimulation. These receptors came from a human donor in good health (CMV status not recorded). Some clones in this sample may be carry-over from other donors' samples.

The rearrangement uses TRBV20-1 and TRBJ1-1; D is unclear. This CDR3 has 12 amino acids. V was cut by 6 bases and J by 0 bases, with 8 bases left in between. In germline, CDR1 is DFQATT, CDR2 SNEGSKA (reference sequence). As DNA, the CDR3 is TGCAGTGCACTGAACATGAACACTGAAGCTTTCTTT. Its protein product is CSALNMNTEAFF.

The chain recombines TRBV12-3 or TRBV12-4 with TRBJ2-5; weak D call: TRBD2 (5 bases). This CDR3 spans 13 amino acids. Trimming took 6 bases from V and 2 from J, leaving 10 bases between them. CDR3 region: CASSESGQETQYF. The CDR3 coding sequence is TGTGCCAGCAGCGAGTCGGGACAAGAGACCCAGTACTTC.

The chain recombines TRBV11-2 with TRBJ2-1; a possible D gene is TRBD2 (6 bases). Trimming took 5 bases from V and 9 from J, leaving 20 bases between them. CDR1 and CDR2 (germline): SGHAT, FQNNGV. The CDR3 extends over 15 amino acids. In DNA, the CDR3 is TGTGCCAGCAGCCACCTCCACGGACTATCATCTGAGCAGTTCTTC. It specifies CASSHLHGLSSEQFF.

V is TRBV5-6 and J is TRBJ2-7, with 8 positions matching TRBD1. In germline, CDR1 is SGHDT, CDR2 YYEEEE. The ends lost 4 bases at V and 3 bases at J; junction bases unmatched: 9. The CDR3 has 15 amino acids. CDR3 sequence (DNA): TGTGCCAGCAGCCGGGGCGGGACAGGCATCTACGAGCAGTACTTC. This translates into CASSRGGTGIYEQYF.

CDR3 nucleotides: TGTGCCAGCAGTGGGTCGTCGTTCCAGGGGGCGGGCGAGCAGTACTTC. As protein: CASSGSSFQGAGEQYF. The chain links TRBV2 to TRBJ2-7; 8 nucleotides line up with TRBD1. Per germline, CDR1 SNHLY and CDR2 FYNNEI. V lost 4 bases, J lost 6 bases, and 14 bases stayed unmatched. The CDR3 is made up of 16 amino acids.

This clonotype was seen only a few times. The chain joins TRBV7-6 to TRBJ2-1, with 10 bases fitting TRBD1. Germline V lookup: CDR1 SGHVS, CDR2 FNYEAQ. CDR3 length: 15 residues. Losses at the gene ends were 5 bases for V and 8 bases for J; bases not matched to a gene: 9. CDR3 DNA: TGTGCCAGCAGCCTATACCGGGACAGGGGACATGAGCAGTTCTTC. As protein: CASSLYRDRGHEQFF.

This clonotype appeared a few times. The rearrangement links TRBV7-2 to TRBJ2-4; 9 bases fit TRBD2. Losses at the gene ends were 5 bases for V and 9 bases for J; bases not matched to a gene: 11. The CDR3 consists of 15 residues. Germline V gives CDR1 SGHTA, CDR2 FQGNSA. As DNA, the CDR3 is TGTGCCAGCAGCCCGAAGGGCGGGAGGGACATCATTCAGTACTTC. Protein: CASSPKGGRDIIQYF. The full variable domain, with the rest looked up from reference TRBV7-2 and TRBJ2-4, is GAGVSQSPSNKVTEKGKDVELRCDPISGHTALYWYRQSLGQGLEFLIYFQGNSAPDKSGLPSDRFSAERTGGSVSTLTIQRTQQEDSAVYLCASSPKGGRDIIQYFGAGTRLSVL.

This rearrangement joins TRBV7-9 to TRBJ2-7; D tentatively reads TRBD1 or TRBD2 (5 bases each). Trimming removed 3 bases at V and 1 base at J, with 16 bases between. CDR1 is SEHNR, CDR2 FQNEAQ, per germline (reference sequence). The CDR3 covers 16 residues. CDR3 loop: CASSFPARGGSYEQYF. In DNA form, the CDR3 reads TGTGCCAGCAGCTTCCCCGCCCGTGGGGGTTCCTACGAGCAGTACTTC.

The gene calls are TRBV24-1 and TRBJ2-3, with 7 nucleotides matching TRBD2. Looked up from germline, CDR1 is KGHDR and CDR2 is SFDVKD. V trimming: 3 bases; J trimming: 4 bases; junction bases outside the gene matches: 9. The CDR3 loop spans 16 amino acids. CDR3 loop: CATSDPSGTSADTQYF. CDR3 sequence (DNA): TGTGCCACCAGTGATCCCAGCGGGACCAGCGCAGATACGCAGTATTTT.

V is TRBV19 and J is TRBJ2-3, with 7 bases fitting TRBD2. Germline trimming cut 3 bases from V and 2 bases from J; bases unmatched to any gene: 5. Germline V gives CDR1 LNHDA, CDR2 SQIVND (reference sequence). This CDR3 contains 15 residues. Here the CDR3 DNA reads TGTGCCAGTAGTATCGGGGGGTCCTACACAGATACGCAGTATTTT. It translates to CASSIGGSYTDTQYF.

This clonotype came up a few times. V is TRBV5-1 and J is TRBJ1-6; 10 bases map to TRBD1. The CDR3 runs to 18 residues. With V trimmed by 4 bases and J by 9 bases, 16 bases remained unmatched. Germline CDR1 SGHRS, CDR2 YFSETQ. The chain's CDR3 is CASSPEGTGAALSSPLHF. CDR3 bases: TGCGCCAGCAGCCCGGAGGGGACAGGGGCTGCCCTAAGTTCACCCCTCCACTTT.

The count of this clonotype is one. V usage is TRBV6-1 and J usage is TRBJ2-3; TRBD2 agrees at 8 bases. Germline loops: CDR1 MNHNS, CDR2 SASEGT. CDR3 length: 14 amino acids. With V trimmed by 6 bases and J by 4 bases, 6 bases remained unmatched. CDR3 amino acids: CASRIAGLSDTQYF. The DNA for the CDR3 is TGTGCCAGCAGGATAGCGGGGCTATCAGATACGCAGTATTTT.

The V and J genes are TRBV7-2 and TRBJ1-5; 8 nucleotides match TRBD1. Trimming took 1 base from V and 2 from J; bases not matched to a gene: 1. Germline loops: CDR1 SGHTA, CDR2 FQGNSA. This CDR3 is built from 15 residues. The CDR3 DNA sequence: TGTGCCAGCAGCTTAGAGACAGGGGGCAATCAGCCCCAGCATTTT. This encodes CASSLETGGNQPQHF.

This sequence joins TRBV6-1 and TRBJ1-1; no clear D gene. V shed 6 bases and J shed 10 bases, with 15 bases lying between them. Germline V CDR1 and CDR2: MNHNS, SASEGT. The CDR3 length is 12 residues. The CDR3 bases are TGTGCCAGCAGCTCCCTCCTCCTTGTAGCTTTCTTT. Amino acids: CASSSLLLVAFF.

The rearrangement links TRBV11-2 to TRBJ1-1; D might be TRBD1 (6 bases). V was pared by 5 bases and J by 5 bases, with 15 bases between. The germline V gene has CDR1 SGHAT and CDR2 FQNNGV. This CDR3 spans 14 amino acids. CDR3 amino acids: CASSQPEGGTEAFF. CDR3 bases: TGTGCCAGCAGCCAACCGGAGGGGGGAACTGAAGCTTTCTTT.

This clonotype has more than one count but fewer than ten. The chain uses TRBV2 and TRBJ2-1; no clear D gene. Germline CDR1 reads SNHLY; CDR2 reads FYNNEI. The CDR3 has 12 residues. Trimming took 7 bases from V and 5 from J, leaving 9 bases between them. The CDR3: CASMPDDNEQFF. CDR3 in DNA: TGTGCCAGCATGCCAGATGACAATGAGCAGTTCTTC.

The chain links TRBV7-9 to TRBJ2-5; 7 bases align to TRBD2. The junction had 13 bases not matched to a gene; V was cut back by 1 base and J by 5 bases. The CDR3 consists of 17 residues. CDR1 SEHNR and CDR2 FQNEAQ come from the germline V gene (reference sequence). As DNA, the CDR3 is TGTGCCAGCAGCTTAGTGGCGGGGGATGCGTTCGGGGAGACCCAGTACTTC. Its translation is CASSLVAGDAFGETQYF.